This T cell receptor (beta chain) was profiled in a study of Graves' ophthalmopathy and Graves' hyperthyroidism. Active ophthalmopathy (CAS at least 3, NOSPECS at least 4), lasting under 3 months. Amplification of the TCR beta CDR3 regions used RNA transcripts (as template). The first round was an RT-PCR with HTBI primers, and the second round was a multiplex PCR. TCRdb called the multiplex PCR reads again in MiXCR, with one record for every CDR3 protein. Here the sample spans 45,000 to 60,000 distinct CDR3 sequences, less than 65% being singletons. There are 15 residues in the CDR3. Germline lookup yields CDR1 SGHTS and CDR2 YDEGEE. Trimming stripped 7 bases from V and 5 bases from J, with 22 bases between.

The sequencing input was peripheral blood. The rearrangement joins TRBV5-8 to TRBJ2-7; D perhaps matches TRBD1 (6 bases). This TCR was sampled from an adult woman with Graves' ophthalmopathy. CDR3 DNA sequence: TGTGCCAGCGCAACGGACAGCCCAGGGCGGGACGAGCAGTACTTC. Translating gives CASATDSPGRDEQYF. The full variable domain, with the rest looked up from reference TRBV5-8 and TRBJ2-7, is EAGVTQSPTHLIKTRGQQATLRCSPISGHTSVYWYQQALGLGLQFLLWYDEGEERNRGNFPPRFSGRQFPNYSSELNVNALELEDSALYLCASATDSPGRDEQYFGPGTRLTVT.